This entry concerns a single T cell receptor (beta chain). Its antigen remains unknown. The entry originates in a study of graft-versus-host responses after intestinal transplantation. The ends were cut back, 3 bases at V and 6 bases at J, with 13 bases in the middle. CDR1 is SEHNR and CDR2 is FQNEAQ in the germline V gene (reference sequence). This CDR3 contains 14 residues. TCRdb's copy holds only in-frame clones and misses some; the assay was immunoSEQ multiplex PCR. The sample comprises over 100,000 clones, around 90% of which are singletons, and 0.23% rests with the top ten. The starting material was unstimulated CD4+ T cells sorted from spleen or lymph node cells, obtained before transplant. This receptor was identified in a human donor who was the organ donor for an intestinal transplant. V and J are TRBV7-9 and TRBJ2-3; D might be TRBD2 (6 bases). The CDR3 DNA sequence: TGTGCCAGCAGCTTGGGAGGCCCCTGGGATACGCAGTATTTT. Its protein product is CASSLGGPWDTQYF.